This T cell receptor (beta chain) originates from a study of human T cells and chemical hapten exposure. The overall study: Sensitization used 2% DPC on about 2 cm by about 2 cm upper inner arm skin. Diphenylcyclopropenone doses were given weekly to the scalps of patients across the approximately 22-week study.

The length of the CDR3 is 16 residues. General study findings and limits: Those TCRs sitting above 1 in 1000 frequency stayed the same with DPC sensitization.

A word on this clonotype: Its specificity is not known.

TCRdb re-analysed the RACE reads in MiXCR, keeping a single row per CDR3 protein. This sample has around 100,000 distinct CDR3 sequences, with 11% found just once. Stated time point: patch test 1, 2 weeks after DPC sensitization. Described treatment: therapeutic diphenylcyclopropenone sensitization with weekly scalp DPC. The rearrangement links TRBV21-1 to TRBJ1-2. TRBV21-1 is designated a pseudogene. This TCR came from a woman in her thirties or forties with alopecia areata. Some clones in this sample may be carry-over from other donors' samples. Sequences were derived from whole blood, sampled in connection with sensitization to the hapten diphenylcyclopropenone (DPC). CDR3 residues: CASSKGSTEPLYGYTF. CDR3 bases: TGTGCCAGCAGCAAAGGTTCCACAGAACCTTTATATGGCTACACCTTC.